The T cell receptor beta chain described here comes from a study of cytomegalovirus exposure and HLA in healthy donors. Germline loops: CDR1 MDHEN, CDR2 SYDVKM. Trimming stripped 2 bases from V and 6 bases from J, with 17 bases between. The CDR3 loop spans 16 amino acids. PCR was performed using 60 Vbeta and 13 Jbeta primers. Sequencing was performed with immunoSEQ multiplex PCR; in TCRdb, only in-frame clones are kept and a portion is missing. Of tens of thousands of clones in the sample, more than 55% were seen once. This clone was seen a handful of times. The J gene is TRBJ2-1, the V gene TRBV28; the D gene is possibly TRBD1 (5 bases). Material: PBMCs. This clonotype was obtained from a woman in her forties or fifties in good health and CMV-seropositive. Written as DNA, the CDR3 is TGTGCCAGCAGTTTACCCCAGGGCCTAGTCAGCAATGAGCAGTTCTTC. Its translation is CASSLPQGLVSNEQFF.